The clone carrying this TCR beta chain was detected many times. What it recognizes is unknown. With duration under 3 months, ophthalmopathy was active: Clinical Activity Score at least 3, NOSPECS at least 4. Uncontrolled infection, other autoimmune disease, pregnancy or lactation disqualified patients from enrolment. Clinicians diagnosed patients from clinical symptoms, serum thyroxine and TRAb, thyroid ultrasound and orbital computed tomography. These data belong to a study of T cells in Graves' hyperthyroidism and ophthalmopathy. Whole-study results and caveats: Most thyroid clonotypes expanded above 0.001 were also detected in blood.

The V and J ends lost 1 base and 0 bases respectively, with 16 bases between them. CDR3 length: 16 amino acids. Germline CDR1 reads SQVTM; CDR2 reads ANQGSEA. Amplification yielded TCR beta CDR3 regions, with RNA transcripts as the source. The TCR CDR3 first-round RT-PCR relied on the HTBI primer set. TCRdb recomputed calls from the multiplex PCR reads with MiXCR, one row per CDR3 protein. The table records about 410,000 distinct CDR3 sequences, roughly 15% of them present only once. This clonotype originated in a woman aged 25 to 39 with Graves' ophthalmopathy. Sequencing used blood. The chain combines TRBV29-1 with TRBJ2-7; possibly TRBD1 for D (5 bases). DNA for the CDR3: TGCAGCGTTGAAGTAGACAGCCTTACCGACTCCTACGAGCAGTACTTC. It translates to CSVEVDSLTDSYEQYF.